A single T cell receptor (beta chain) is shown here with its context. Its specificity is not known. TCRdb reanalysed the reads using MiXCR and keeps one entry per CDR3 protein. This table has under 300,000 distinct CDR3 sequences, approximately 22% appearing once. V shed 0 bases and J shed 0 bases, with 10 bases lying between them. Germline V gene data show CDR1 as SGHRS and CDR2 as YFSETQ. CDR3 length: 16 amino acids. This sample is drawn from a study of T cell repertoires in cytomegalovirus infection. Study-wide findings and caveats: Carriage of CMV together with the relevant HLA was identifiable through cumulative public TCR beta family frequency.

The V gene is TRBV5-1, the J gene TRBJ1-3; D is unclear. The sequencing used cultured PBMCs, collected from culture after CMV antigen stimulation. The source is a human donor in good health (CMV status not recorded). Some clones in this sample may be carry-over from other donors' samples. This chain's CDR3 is CASSLVGPRSGNTIYF. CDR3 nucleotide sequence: TGCGCCAGCAGCTTGGTTGGTCCGCGCTCTGGAAACACCATATATTTT. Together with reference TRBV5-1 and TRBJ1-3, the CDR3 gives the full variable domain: KAGVTQTPRYLIKTRGQQVTLSCSPISGHRSVSWYQQTPGQGLQFLFEYFSETQRNKGNFPGRFSGRQFSNSRSEMNVSTLELGDSALYLCASSLVGPRSGNTIYFGEGSWLTVV.